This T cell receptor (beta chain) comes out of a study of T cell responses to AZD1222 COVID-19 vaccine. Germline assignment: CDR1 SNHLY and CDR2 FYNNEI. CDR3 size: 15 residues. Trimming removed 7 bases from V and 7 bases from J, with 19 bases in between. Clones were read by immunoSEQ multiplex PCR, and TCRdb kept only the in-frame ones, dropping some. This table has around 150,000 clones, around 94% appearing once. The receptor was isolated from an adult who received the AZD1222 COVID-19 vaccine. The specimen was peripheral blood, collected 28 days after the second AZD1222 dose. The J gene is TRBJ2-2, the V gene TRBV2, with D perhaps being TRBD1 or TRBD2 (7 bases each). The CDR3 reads CASTGQGGLYGELFF. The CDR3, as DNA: TGTGCCAGCACTGGGCAGGGGGGGTTGTACGGGGAGCTGTTTTTT.